This TCR beta chain was sequenced for a study of blood T cell repertoires in COVID-19. Study-wide background: PBMCs, B-cell-depleted T cells, or T cells provided the cDNA or gDNA that made up the material.

Sequenced by immunoSEQ multiplex PCR; TCRdb stores in-frame clones only, minus some. There are 650,000 to 800,000 clones in the sample; 85% to 90% occur only once, and more than 0.25% lies in the top ten. Trimming left V 3 bases short and J 3 bases short, with 11 bases between. CDR1 is LGHDT and CDR2 is YNNKEL in the germline V gene (reference sequence). The CDR3 covers 14 residues. This chain links TRBV3-1 (or the pseudogene TRBV3-2) with TRBJ2-5, with D perhaps TRBD2 (5 bases). Sequenced: peripheral blood. The sequence came from a woman between 18 and 30 years old with acute or convalescent COVID-19. The chain's CDR3 is CASSHSSREETQYF. The CDR3 bases are TGTGCCAGCAGCCATTCGTCGAGGGAAGAGACCCAGTACTTC.